What follows is one T cell receptor beta chain and its context. The sample originates from a study of blood T cell repertoires in COVID-19. Background on the study: Sites in the United States, Italy and Spain provided acute and convalescent COVID-19 samples. PBMCs, B-cell-depleted T cells, or T cells provided the cDNA or gDNA that made up the material.

Source study methods: From reference gene primer amplification, estimates of nucleated cell counts were derived. Libraries were prepared by immunoSEQ multiplex PCR; TCRdb keeps only in-frame clonotypes and omits some of them. Clone size and the V and J calls come from that table; the DNA yielded D and trimming. Of about 110,000 clones listed, 71% are singletons. CDR3 size: 13 residues. Trimming removed 5 bases from V and 7 bases from J, with 14 bases in between. From germline, CDR1 is KGHSH and CDR2 LQKENI. Sequenced input: peripheral blood. The V gene is TRBV18, the J gene TRBJ1-1, with D tentatively TRBD1 (6 bases). The source is a human donor with acute or convalescent COVID-19. The donor label of this sample is uncertain. The CDR3 loop reads CASSITGYGEAFF. Written as DNA, the CDR3 is TGTGCCAGCTCAATCACAGGGTATGGTGAAGCTTTCTTT.